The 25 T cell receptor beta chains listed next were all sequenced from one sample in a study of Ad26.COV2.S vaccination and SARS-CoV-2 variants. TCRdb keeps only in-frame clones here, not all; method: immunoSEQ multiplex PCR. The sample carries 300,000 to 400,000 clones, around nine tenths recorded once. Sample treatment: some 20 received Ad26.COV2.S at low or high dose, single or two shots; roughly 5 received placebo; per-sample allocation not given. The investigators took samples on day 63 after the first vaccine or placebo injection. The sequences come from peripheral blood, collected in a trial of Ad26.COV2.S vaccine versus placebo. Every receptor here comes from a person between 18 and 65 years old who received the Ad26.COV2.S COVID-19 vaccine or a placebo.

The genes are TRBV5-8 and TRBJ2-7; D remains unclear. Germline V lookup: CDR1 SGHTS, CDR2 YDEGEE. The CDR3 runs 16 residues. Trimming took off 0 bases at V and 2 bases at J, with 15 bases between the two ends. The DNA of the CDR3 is TGTGCCAGCAGCTTGGGGCGCAGACTCCTGGCCTACGAGCAGTACTTC. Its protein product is CASSLGRRLLAYEQYF.

The chain's CDR3 is CASSLMGEYEQYF. The CDR3 nucleotides are TGTGCCAGCAGCTTAATGGGCGAGTACGAGCAGTACTTC. The chain employs TRBV7-9 and TRBJ2-7; D is ambiguous. V gave up 2 bases and J gave up 4 bases, with 9 bases separating them. The CDR3 has 13 residues. Germline CDR1 and CDR2: SEHNR and FQNEAQ (reference sequence).

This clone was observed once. CDR3 residues: CASSQELGVTEAFF. CDR3 bases: TGCGCCAGCAGCCAAGAGTTGGGGGTAACTGAAGCTTTCTTT. V usage is TRBV4-3 and J usage is TRBJ1-1, with D perhaps matching TRBD1 (5 bases). Trimming took off 0 bases at V and 5 bases at J, with 10 bases between the two ends. Looked up from germline, CDR1 is LGHNA and CDR2 is YSLEER. The CDR3 extends over 14 amino acids.

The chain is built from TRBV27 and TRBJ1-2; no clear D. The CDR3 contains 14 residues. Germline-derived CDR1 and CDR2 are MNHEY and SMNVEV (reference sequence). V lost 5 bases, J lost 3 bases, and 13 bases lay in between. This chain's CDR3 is CASSPGAEYYGYTF. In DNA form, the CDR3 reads TGTGCCAGCAGTCCGGGTGCCGAATACTATGGCTACACCTTC.

The CDR3: CAWSAAAKAFF. As DNA, the CDR3 is TGTGCCTGGAGTGCGGCAGCGAAAGCTTTCTTT. The chain has TRBV30 and TRBJ1-1, with unresolved D. Per the germline V gene, CDR1 is GTSNPN and CDR2 is SVGIG (reference sequence). V was shortened by 1 base and J by 9 bases, with 9 bases between the two germline ends. This CDR3 is 11 amino acids long. Full variable domain (remainder filled in from reference TRBV30 and TRBJ1-1): SQTIHQWPATLVQPVGSPLSLECTVEGTSNPNLYWYRQAAGRGLQLLFYSVGIGQISSEVPQNLSASRPQDRQFILSSKKLLLSDSGFYLCAWSAAAKAFFGQGTRLTVV.

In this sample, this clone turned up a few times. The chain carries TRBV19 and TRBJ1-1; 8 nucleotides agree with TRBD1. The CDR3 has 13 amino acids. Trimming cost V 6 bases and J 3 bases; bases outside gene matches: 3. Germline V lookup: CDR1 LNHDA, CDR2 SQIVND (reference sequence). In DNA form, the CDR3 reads TGTGCCAGTAGGCTGGACAGGGACACTGAAGCTTTCTTT. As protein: CASRLDRDTEAFF.

The CDR3 DNA reads as TGTGCCAGCAGCTTTACAGAGACCTCCTACGAGCAGTACTTC. Translating gives CASSFTETSYEQYF. V usage is TRBV7-9 and J usage is TRBJ2-7; D is unclear. The germline V gene has CDR1 SEHNR and CDR2 FQNEAQ (reference sequence). The CDR3 spans 14 residues. V lost 3 bases and J lost 0, with 9 bases in between.

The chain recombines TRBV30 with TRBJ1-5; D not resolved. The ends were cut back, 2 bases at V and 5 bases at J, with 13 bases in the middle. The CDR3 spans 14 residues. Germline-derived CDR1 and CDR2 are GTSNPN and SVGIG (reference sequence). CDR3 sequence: CAWSPPDIYQPQHF. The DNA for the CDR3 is TGTGCCTGGAGTCCACCCGACATTTATCAGCCCCAGCATTTT.

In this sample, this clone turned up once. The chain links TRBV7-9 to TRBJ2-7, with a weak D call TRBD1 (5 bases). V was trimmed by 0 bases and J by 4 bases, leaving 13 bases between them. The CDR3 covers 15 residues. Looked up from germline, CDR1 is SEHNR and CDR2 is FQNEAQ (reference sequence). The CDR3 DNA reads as TGTGCCAGCAGCTTAGCGCAGCCAGGGCGGTACGAGCAGTACTTC. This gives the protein CASSLAQPGRYEQYF.

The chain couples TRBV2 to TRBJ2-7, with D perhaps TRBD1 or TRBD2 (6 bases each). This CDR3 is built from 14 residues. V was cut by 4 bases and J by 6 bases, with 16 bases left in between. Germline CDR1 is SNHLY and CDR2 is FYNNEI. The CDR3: CASSVEQGGFEQYF. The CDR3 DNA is TGTGCCAGCAGTGTTGAACAGGGAGGCTTCGAGCAGTACTTC.

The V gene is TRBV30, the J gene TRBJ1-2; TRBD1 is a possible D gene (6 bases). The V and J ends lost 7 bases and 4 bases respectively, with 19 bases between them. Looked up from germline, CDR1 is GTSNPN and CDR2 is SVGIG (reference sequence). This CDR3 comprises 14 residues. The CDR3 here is CASTGQGTTYGYTF. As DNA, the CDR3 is TGTGCCTCAACAGGGCAGGGGACAACCTATGGCTACACCTTC. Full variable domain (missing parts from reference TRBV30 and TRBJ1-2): SQTIHQWPATLVQPVGSPLSLECTVEGTSNPNLYWYRQAAGRGLQLLFYSVGIGQISSEVPQNLSASRPQDRQFILSSKKLLLSDSGFYLCASTGQGTTYGYTFGSGTRLTVV.

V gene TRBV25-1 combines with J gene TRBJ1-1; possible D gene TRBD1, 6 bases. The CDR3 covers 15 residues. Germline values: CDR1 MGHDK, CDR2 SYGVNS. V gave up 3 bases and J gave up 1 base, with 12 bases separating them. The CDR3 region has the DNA TGTGCCAGCAGTGATCGATGGGGGGCGAACACTGAAGCTTTCTTT. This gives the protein CASSDRWGANTEAFF.

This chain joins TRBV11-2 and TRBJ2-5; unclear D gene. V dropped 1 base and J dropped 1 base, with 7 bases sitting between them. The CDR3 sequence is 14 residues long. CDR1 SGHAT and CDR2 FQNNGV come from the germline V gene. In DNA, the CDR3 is TGTGCCAGCAGCTTAGCTCCGATCCAAGAGACCCAGTACTTC. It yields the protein CASSLAPIQETQYF. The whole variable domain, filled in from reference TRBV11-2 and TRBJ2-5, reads EAGVAQSPRYKIIEKRQSVAFWCNPISGHATLYWYQQILGQGPKLLIQFQNNGVVDDSQLPKDRFSAERLKGVDSTLKIQPAKLEDSAVYLCASSLAPIQETQYFGPGTRLLVL.

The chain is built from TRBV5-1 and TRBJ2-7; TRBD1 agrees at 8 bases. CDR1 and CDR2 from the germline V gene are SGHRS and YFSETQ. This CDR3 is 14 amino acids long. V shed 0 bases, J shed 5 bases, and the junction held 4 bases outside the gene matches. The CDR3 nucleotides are TGCGCCAGCAGCTTGGGGACAGGGTCCAACGAGCAGTACTTC. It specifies CASSLGTGSNEQYF.

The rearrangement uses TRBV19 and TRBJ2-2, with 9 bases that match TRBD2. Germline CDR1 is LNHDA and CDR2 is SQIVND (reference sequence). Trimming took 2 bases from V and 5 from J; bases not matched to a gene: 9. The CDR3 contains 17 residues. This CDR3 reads CASSITASGIFTGELFF. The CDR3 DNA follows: TGTGCCAGTAGTATAACGGCTAGCGGGATTTTTACCGGGGAGCTGTTTTTT. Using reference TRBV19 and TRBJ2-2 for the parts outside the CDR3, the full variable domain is DGGITQSPKYLFRKEGQNVTLSCEQNLNHDAMYWYRQDPGQGLRLIYYSQIVNDFQKGDIAEGYSVSREKKESFPLTVTSAQKNPTAFYLCASSITASGIFTGELFFGEGSRLTVL.

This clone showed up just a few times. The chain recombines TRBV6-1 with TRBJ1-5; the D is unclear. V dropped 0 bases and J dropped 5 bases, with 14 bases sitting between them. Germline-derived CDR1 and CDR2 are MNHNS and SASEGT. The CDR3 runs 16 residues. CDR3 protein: CASSEAVKGLDQPQHF. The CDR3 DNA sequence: TGTGCCAGCAGTGAAGCGGTTAAGGGATTAGATCAGCCCCAGCATTTT.

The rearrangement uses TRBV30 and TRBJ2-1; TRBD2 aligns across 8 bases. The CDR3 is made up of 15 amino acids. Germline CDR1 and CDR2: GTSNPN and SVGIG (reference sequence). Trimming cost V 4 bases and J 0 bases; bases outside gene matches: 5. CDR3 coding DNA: TGTGCCTGGAAAAAGGCGGGAGGCTCCTACAATGAGCAGTTCTTC. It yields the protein CAWKKAGGSYNEQFF. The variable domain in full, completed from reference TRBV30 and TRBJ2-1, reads SQTIHQWPATLVQPVGSPLSLECTVEGTSNPNLYWYRQAAGRGLQLLFYSVGIGQISSEVPQNLSASRPQDRQFILSSKKLLLSDSGFYLCAWKKAGGSYNEQFFGPGTRLTVL.

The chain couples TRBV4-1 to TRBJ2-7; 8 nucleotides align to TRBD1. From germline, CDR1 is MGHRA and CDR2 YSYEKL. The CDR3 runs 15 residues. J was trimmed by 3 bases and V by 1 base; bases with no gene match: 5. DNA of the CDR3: TGCGCCAGCAGCCAAGGCACAGGGGGAGGCTACGAGCAGTACTTC. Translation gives CASSQGTGGGYEQYF.

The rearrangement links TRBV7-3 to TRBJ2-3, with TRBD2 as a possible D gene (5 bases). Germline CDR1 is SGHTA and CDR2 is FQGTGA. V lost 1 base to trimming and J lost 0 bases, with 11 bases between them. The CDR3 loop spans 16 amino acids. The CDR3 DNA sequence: TGTGCCAGCAGCTTAAGTCCCGGGGAAAGCACAGATACGCAGTATTTT. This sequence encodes CASSLSPGESTDTQYF.

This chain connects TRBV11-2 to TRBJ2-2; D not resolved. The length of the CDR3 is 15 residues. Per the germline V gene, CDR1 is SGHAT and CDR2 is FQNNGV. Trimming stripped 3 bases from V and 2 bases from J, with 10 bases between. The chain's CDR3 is CASSFRGGNTGELFF. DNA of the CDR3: TGTGCCAGCAGCTTTAGAGGTGGTAACACCGGGGAGCTGTTTTTT.

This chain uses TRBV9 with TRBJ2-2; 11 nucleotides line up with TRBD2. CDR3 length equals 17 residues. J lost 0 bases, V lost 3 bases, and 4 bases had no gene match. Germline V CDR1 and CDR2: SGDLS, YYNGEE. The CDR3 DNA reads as TGTGCCAGCAGCGCGATGACTAGCGGGGCGAACACCGGGGAGCTGTTTTTT. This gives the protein CASSAMTSGANTGELFF.

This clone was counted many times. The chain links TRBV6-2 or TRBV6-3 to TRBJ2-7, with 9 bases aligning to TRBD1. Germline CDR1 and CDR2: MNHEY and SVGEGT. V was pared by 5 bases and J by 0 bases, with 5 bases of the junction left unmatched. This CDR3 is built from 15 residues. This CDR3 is CASSPDRGGSYEQYF. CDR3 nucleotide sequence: TGTGCCAGCAGTCCAGACAGGGGGGGCTCCTACGAGCAGTACTTC.

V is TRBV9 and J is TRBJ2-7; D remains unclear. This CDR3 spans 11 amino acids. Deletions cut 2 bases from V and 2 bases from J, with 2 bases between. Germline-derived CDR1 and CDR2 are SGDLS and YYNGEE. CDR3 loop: CASSVTYEQYF. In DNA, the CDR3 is TGTGCCAGCAGCGTGACCTACGAGCAGTACTTC.

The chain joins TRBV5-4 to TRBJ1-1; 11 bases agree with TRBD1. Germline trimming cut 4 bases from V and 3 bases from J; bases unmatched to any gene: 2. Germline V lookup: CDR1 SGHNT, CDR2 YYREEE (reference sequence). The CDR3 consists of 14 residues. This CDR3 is CASSGQGADTEAFF. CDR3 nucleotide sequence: TGTGCCAGCAGCGGACAGGGGGCGGACACTGAAGCTTTCTTT.

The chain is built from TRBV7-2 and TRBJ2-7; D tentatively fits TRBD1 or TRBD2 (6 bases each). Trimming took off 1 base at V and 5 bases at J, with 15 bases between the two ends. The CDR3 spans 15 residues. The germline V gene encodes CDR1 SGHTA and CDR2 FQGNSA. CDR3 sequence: CASSLEGGAFNEQYF. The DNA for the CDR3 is TGTGCCAGCAGCTTAGAGGGGGGCGCCTTCAACGAGCAGTACTTC. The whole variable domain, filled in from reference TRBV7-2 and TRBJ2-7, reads GAGVSQSPSNKVTEKGKDVELRCDPISGHTALYWYRQSLGQGLEFLIYFQGNSAPDKSGLPSDRFSAERTGGSVSTLTIQRTQQEDSAVYLCASSLEGGAFNEQYFGPGTRLTVT.